This TCR beta chain derives from a study of CD8+ T cells in alopecia areata. For the study at large: Tofacitinib ran 6 to 18 months, followed by 6 months off drug.

CDR3 length: 15 amino acids. V lost 7 bases, J lost 5 bases, and 8 bases stayed unmatched. Germline V lookup: CDR1 MNHEY, CDR2 SVGAGI. The sequencing template was cDNA reverse transcribed from extracted RNA. Profiled with immunoSEQ multiplex PCR; TCRdb holds only in-frame clones, not every one. The repertoire holds about 190,000 clones, with 50% to 75% as singletons. Starting from PBMCs, sorting isolated CD4+ and CD8+ T cells. The rearrangement links TRBV6-5 to TRBJ2-6, with 7 bases identical to TRBD1. Material: CD4+ T cells sorted from blood, obtained at week 0. The TCR originated in a human donor with alopecia areata. CDR3 region: CASTPGQERANVLTF. The CDR3 nucleotides read TGTGCCAGCACTCCTGGACAGGAACGGGCCAACGTCCTGACTTTC.